Below, 10 T cell receptor beta chains from the same sample are listed, as sequenced in a study of blood T cell repertoires in COVID-19. Method: immunoSEQ multiplex PCR; TCRdb's copy keeps in-frame clones and lacks some. The sample has some 250,000 clones; approximately 91% are singletons. Sequences were obtained from peripheral blood. The receptors here all came from a woman younger than 45 with acute or convalescent COVID-19.

The chain recombines TRBV11-2 with TRBJ2-7; D unclear. Trimming shortened V by 4 bases and J by 4 bases, and 8 bases separated the two germline ends. This CDR3 spans 12 amino acids. Germline V lookup: CDR1 SGHAT, CDR2 FQNNGV. The DNA of the CDR3 is TGTGCCAGCAGCTCAACGAGATACGAGCAGTACTTC. It encodes CASSSTRYEQYF.

In this sample, this clone turned up once. The rearrangement links TRBV6-1 to TRBJ2-1, with 8 positions matching TRBD1. Germline assignment: CDR1 MNHNS and CDR2 SASEGT. Germline trimming cut 1 base from V and 8 bases from J; bases unmatched to any gene: 4. The length of the CDR3 is 14 residues. CDR3 in amino acids: CASSEGTGMYEQFF. The CDR3 nucleotides read TGTGCCAGCAGTGAAGGGACAGGGATGTATGAGCAGTTCTTC.

The rearrangement links TRBV18 to TRBJ2-5; 7 positions match TRBD1. CDR3 length: 16 residues. CDR1 is KGHSH, CDR2 LQKENI, per germline. After removal of 1 base from V and 0 bases from J, the junction contained 5 bases not matched to a gene. The CDR3 protein is CASSPLGTVYQETQYF. CDR3 DNA sequence: TGTGCCAGCTCACCACTCGGGACAGTGTACCAAGAGACCCAGTACTTC.

The chain links TRBV6-4 to TRBJ2-3; D is possibly TRBD2 (6 bases). The CDR3 length is 15 residues. V dropped 10 bases and J dropped 2 bases, with 19 bases sitting between them. Germline CDR1 reads MRHNA; CDR2 reads SNTAGT. CDR3 nucleotide sequence: TGTGCCATCAAGCGGGCGTTAAGTTCCACAGATACGCAGTATTTT. Translation gives CAIKRALSSTDTQYF.

The V and J genes are TRBV7-2 and TRBJ1-5, with 8 bases identical to TRBD1. This CDR3 contains 15 residues. V was pared by 4 bases and J by 7 bases, with 9 bases of the junction left unmatched. CDR1 and CDR2 from the germline V gene are SGHTA and FQGNSA. In nucleotides, the CDR3 is TGTGCCAGCAGCTCACAGGGGGGATTGAGCCAGCCCCAGCATTTT. It yields the protein CASSSQGGLSQPQHF.

This chain uses TRBV19 with TRBJ1-1; D gene unclear. Germline V lookup: CDR1 LNHDA, CDR2 SQIVND (reference sequence). The CDR3 is 14 amino acids. The V gene lost 1 base and the J gene lost 1 base, with 7 bases spanning the gap. The CDR3 bases are TGTGCCAGTAGTATAGTCCCCAGGAACACTGAAGCTTTCTTT. This translates into CASSIVPRNTEAFF.

V and J are TRBV3-1 (or the pseudogene TRBV3-2) and TRBJ2-3; no clear D. The V gene's germline CDR1 is LGHDT and CDR2 YNNKEL (reference sequence). CDR3 length: 12 residues. Trimming shortened V by 0 bases and J by 7 bases, and 5 bases separated the two germline ends. The CDR3 DNA reads as TGTGCCAGCAGCCAAGACATCAATACGCAGTATTTT. As protein: CASSQDINTQYF.

This chain joins TRBV7-9 and TRBJ2-7, with 13 bases lining up with TRBD2. The CDR3 length is 18 residues. Looked up from germline, CDR1 is SEHNR and CDR2 is FQNEAQ (reference sequence). V shed 4 bases and J 5 bases; nucleotides not matched to a gene: 14. The CDR3 nucleotides read TGTGCCAGCAGCTCCGCCGGTTTCGGACTAGCGGGAGTACACGAGCAGTACTTC. Amino acids: CASSSAGFGLAGVHEQYF.

This clone was detected only once. This chain joins TRBV6-5 and TRBJ2-1; no reliable D call. V lost 2 bases and J lost 8, with 16 bases in between. The germline V gene encodes CDR1 MNHEY and CDR2 SVGAGI. The CDR3 contains 15 residues. CDR3 protein: CASSYELESVYEQFF. CDR3 in DNA: TGTGCCAGCAGTTACGAATTAGAATCTGTCTATGAGCAGTTCTTC.

This clone appeared a single time. The J gene is TRBJ1-2, the V gene TRBV9, with a tentative D call TRBD1 (5 bases). Trimming left V 4 bases short and J 0 bases short, with 22 bases between. Germline V gene sequence: CDR1 SGDLS, CDR2 YYNGEE. The CDR3 spans 18 residues. The CDR3 loop reads CASSPGQSLPLANYGYTF. For the CDR3, the DNA is TGTGCCAGCAGCCCAGGGCAGTCCCTCCCCCTAGCTAACTATGGCTACACCTTC. Based on the CDR3 plus reference TRBV9 and TRBJ1-2, the full variable domain is DSGVTQTPKHLITATGQRVTLRCSPRSGDLSVYWYQQSLDQGLQFLIQYYNGEERAKGNILERFSAQQFPDLHSELNLSSLELGDSALYFCASSPGQSLPLANYGYTFGSGTRLTVV.